A single sample gave rise to the 8 T cell receptor beta chains below, sequenced in a study of cytomegalovirus exposure and HLA in healthy donors (dated by TCRdb to about 2017). The library relied on the immunoSEQ multiplex PCR assay. For the multiplex PCR, a mixture combining 60 forward primers for TCR Vbeta segments and 13 reverse primers for TCR Jbeta segments was used. As stored in TCRdb, this immuneACCESS dataset retains in-frame rearrangements with V and J assigned. A fraction of the clones does not appear; measured against another copy, unresolved V genes explain less than half of the discrepancy, and the remainder lacks a known reason. The sample has around 300,000 clones on record, just under 85% of them singletons. Approximately 2% of the sample is held by the ten biggest clonotypes. The sequenced material came from PBMCs. The source of these receptors is a middle-aged woman in good health and CMV-seropositive.

This clone appeared a single time. J is TRBJ1-5 and V is TRBV6-5; 8 positions match TRBD1. The CDR3 runs to 15 residues. V lost 5 bases to trimming and J lost 5 bases; unmatched junction nucleotides: 8. Germline V CDR1 and CDR2: MNHEY, SVGAGI. The CDR3 reads CASSTGQGLDQPQHF. The CDR3 bases are TGTGCCAGCAGTACAGGACAGGGCCTCGATCAGCCCCAGCATTTT.

The chain employs TRBV6-1 and TRBJ1-2, with 11 bases identical to TRBD1. Germline V gene data show CDR1 as MNHNS and CDR2 as SASEGT. V shed 4 bases and J 2 bases; nucleotides not matched to a gene: 3. The CDR3 sequence is 15 residues long. The CDR3 loop is CASSGTGGLNYGYTF. In DNA, the CDR3 is TGTGCCAGCAGTGGGACAGGGGGCCTCAACTATGGCTACACCTTC.

This chain joins TRBV7-9 and TRBJ2-5; 8 bases are shared with TRBD2. Germline V gene data show CDR1 as SEHNR and CDR2 as FQNEAQ (reference sequence). The CDR3 has 17 amino acids. The V and J ends lost 5 bases and 0 bases, in that order; junction bases with no gene match: 11. The CDR3 spells CASSRRGTSGDQETQYF. DNA of the CDR3: TGTGCCAGCAGCCGCCGGGGAACTAGCGGAGACCAAGAGACCCAGTACTTC.

The V call is TRBV30, the J call TRBJ1-2, with 9 bases lining up with TRBD1. Germline V gives CDR1 GTSNPN, CDR2 SVGIG (reference sequence). The CDR3 length is 15 residues. With 0 bases clipped from V and 8 bases from J, the junction kept 10 bases outside the gene matches. The CDR3 coding sequence is TGTGCCTGGAGTGTACTAGGGACAGGGAGAGGCGGCTACACCTTC. It specifies CAWSVLGTGRGGYTF.

This clone turned up a few times. The chain couples TRBV5-1 to TRBJ1-4; D perhaps matches TRBD1 (6 bases). V was trimmed by 2 bases and J by 5 bases, leaving 13 bases between them. Germline assignment: CDR1 SGHRS and CDR2 YFSETQ. The CDR3 is 15 residues long. The CDR3 nucleotides are TGCGCCAGCAGCTTCACAGGACAGACGAATGAAAAACTGTTTTTT. It specifies CASSFTGQTNEKLFF. Filled out from reference TRBV5-1 and TRBJ1-4, the complete variable domain reads KAGVTQTPRYLIKTRGQQVTLSCSPISGHRSVSWYQQTPGQGLQFLFEYFSETQRNKGNFPGRFSGRQFSNSRSEMNVSTLELGDSALYLCASSFTGQTNEKLFFGSGTQLSVL.

V and J are TRBV10-3 and TRBJ2-3, with a weak D call TRBD1 (6 bases). From germline, CDR1 is ENHRY and CDR2 SYGVKD. The V end lost 3 bases, the J end lost 1 base, and 14 bases lay between the germline ends. This CDR3 is 16 amino acids long. CDR3 sequence reads: CAISDWQTGRTDTQYF. The CDR3 DNA reads as TGTGCCATCAGTGATTGGCAGACAGGACGCACAGATACGCAGTATTTT.

CDR3 nucleotides: TGCAGCGTCTTACAGGGGGCGAACACTGAAGCTTTCTTT. Amino acid sequence: CSVLQGANTEAFF. The chain recombines TRBV29-1 with TRBJ1-1; 9 nucleotides agree with TRBD1. The CDR3 runs 13 residues. Trimming cost V 6 bases and J 1 base; bases outside gene matches: 3. Germline CDR1 reads SQVTM; CDR2 reads ANQGSEA.

This clone was counted a few times. This chain joins TRBV30 and TRBJ2-5; 13 nucleotides match TRBD2. The V segment lost 0 bases and the J segment 5 bases; nucleotides outside the gene matches: 12. The CDR3 has 18 residues. Per the germline V gene, CDR1 is GTSNPN and CDR2 is SVGIG (reference sequence). This chain's CDR3 is CAWSVERTSGRARETQYF. The CDR3 nucleotides read TGTGCCTGGAGTGTAGAGAGAACTAGCGGGAGGGCCCGGGAGACCCAGTACTTC. Supplemented by reference TRBV30 and TRBJ2-5, the full variable domain reads SQTIHQWPATLVQPVGSPLSLECTVEGTSNPNLYWYRQAAGRGLQLLFYSVGIGQISSEVPQNLSASRPQDRQFILSSKKLLLSDSGFYLCAWSVERTSGRARETQYFGPGTRLLVL.